The 22 T cell receptor beta chains below come from one sample, sequenced in a study of CD8 T cells in ankylosing spondylitis. TCRdb called the 5' RACE reads again in MiXCR, with one record for every CDR3 protein. The sample holds 130,000 or so distinct CDR3 sequences, roughly 17% seen once. The antigens for these receptors are not known. Study-wide findings and caveats: A TCR beta motif made of about eight highly homologous variants seemed typical of ankylosing spondylitis blood.

The sequencing input was blood, either unsorted or a sorted T cell fraction (not recorded which). These receptors originate from a male donor with ankylosing spondylitis.

This clonotype was counted a few times. The V gene is TRBV4-1, the J gene TRBJ1-6; no reliable D call. The CDR3 is 18 amino acids. Germline V gene data show CDR1 as MGHRA and CDR2 as YSYEKL. Trimming pared 0 bases from V and 0 bases from J, leaving 12 bases between. The CDR3 DNA follows: TGCGCCAGCAGCCAAGAAGGCAGGTTGAGCTCCTATAATTCACCCCTCCACTTT. Protein sequence: CASSQEGRLSSYNSPLHF.

This chain uses TRBV7-9 with TRBJ1-1; TRBD1 might be the D (6 bases). Germline V gene data show CDR1 as SEHNR and CDR2 as FQNEAQ (reference sequence). CDR3 length: 13 amino acids. Between the trimmed V and J ends, which lost 5 bases and 5 bases, there was a span of 12 bases. Written as DNA, the CDR3 is TGTGCCAGCAGCACTCAGGGGAGGACTGAAGCTTTCTTT. Translation gives CASSTQGRTEAFF. The full variable domain, rest sourced from reference TRBV7-9 and TRBJ1-1, is DTGVSQNPRHKITKRGQNVTFRCDPISEHNRLYWYRQTLGQGPEFLTYFQNEAQLEKSRLLSDRFSAERPKGSFSTLEIQRTEQGDSAMYLCASSTQGRTEAFFGQGTRLTVV.

The V and J genes are TRBV12-3 or TRBV12-4 and TRBJ2-6, with D possibly TRBD2 on 6 matching bases. V lost 7 bases to trimming and J lost 0 bases, with 16 bases between them. The CDR3 is 17 amino acids. The CDR3 region is CASTPGRLDSGANVLTF. The CDR3 DNA reads as TGTGCCAGCACCCCGGGGAGGTTGGACTCTGGGGCCAACGTCCTGACTTTC.

This clonotype was counted only a few times. V gene TRBV12-3 or TRBV12-4 combines with J gene TRBJ2-1, with 12 bases fitting TRBD2. The CDR3 has 16 residues. V lost 4 bases, J lost 3 bases, and 4 bases stayed unmatched. DNA for the CDR3: TGTGCCAGCAGTTCTAGCGGGAGGGTTTTCTACAATGAGCAGTTCTTC. It codes for CASSSSGRVFYNEQFF.

This clonotype showed up just once. An end of the junction does not agree with germline; a read error may underlie this. The V call is TRBV5-6, the J call TRBJ2-7, with 7 bases identical to TRBD2. CDR1 is SGHDT, CDR2 YYEEEE, per germline. The CDR3 runs to 16 residues. The CDR3 DNA reads TGTGCCAGCAGCTTGATTAACGGGAGGAGCTCCTACAAGCAGTACTTC. This encodes CASSLINGRSSYKQYF. The whole variable domain, remainder taken from reference TRBV5-6 and TRBJ2-7, is DAGVTQSPTHLIKTRGQQVTLRCSPKSGHDTVSWYQQALGQGPQFIFQYYEEEERQRGNFPDRFSGHQFPNYSSELNVNALLLGDSALYLCASSLINGRSSYKQYFGPGTRLTVT.

This clonotype was observed a few times. This chain joins TRBV4-2 and TRBJ2-5; D ambiguous. The germline V and J ends were trimmed by 3 bases and 2 bases, with 19 bases remaining between them. CDR3 size: 17 residues. Germline CDR1 and CDR2: LGHNA and YNFKEQ. CDR3 in DNA: TGTGCCAGCAGCCACCTAACCCTATTTAGACCGCAAGAGACCCAGTACTTC. Protein: CASSHLTLFRPQETQYF.

The chain employs TRBV7-8 and TRBJ2-3; the D is unclear. This CDR3 contains 12 residues. Trimming cost V 9 bases and J 3 bases, with 10 bases left between them. Germline assignment: CDR1 SGHVS and CDR2 FQNEAQ. DNA for the CDR3: TGTGCCAGAGATACACTGACAGATACGCAGTATTTT. This sequence encodes CARDTLTDTQYF.

The chain links TRBV12-3 or TRBV12-4 to TRBJ2-7; D might be TRBD1 or TRBD2, each matching 5 bases. The CDR3 has 12 residues. V lost 8 bases, J lost 0 bases, and 8 bases lay in between. The CDR3 protein is CASGDLSYEQYF. The CDR3 region has the DNA TGTGCCAGCGGGGACCTCTCCTACGAGCAGTACTTC.

In its sample, this clonotype was seen a few times. The chain employs TRBV20-1 and TRBJ2-7; 10 bases align to TRBD2. J lost 3 bases, V lost 3 bases, and 8 bases had no gene match. The CDR3 totals 15 residues. Germline CDR1 DFQATT, CDR2 SNEGSKA (reference sequence). CDR3 in amino acids: CSARRSSGSLYEQYF. As DNA, the CDR3 is TGCAGTGCTAGGAGGTCTAGCGGGAGTCTCTACGAGCAGTACTTC.

This chain joins TRBV6-2 or TRBV6-3 and TRBJ2-5, with 9 bases identical to TRBD2. J gave up 4 bases and V 2 bases, and 5 bases lay outside the gene matches. The CDR3 runs 15 residues. CDR1 is MNHEY and CDR2 is SVGEGT in the germline V gene. This chain's CDR3 is CASSYPSGRRETQYF. CDR3 DNA: TGTGCCAGCAGTTACCCCAGCGGGAGGAGAGAGACCCAGTACTTC.

The chain has TRBV7-6 and TRBJ1-1, with TRBD1 matching over 9 bases. The CDR3 length is 17 residues. The germline V gene encodes CDR1 SGHVS and CDR2 FNYEAQ. Trimming removed 5 bases from V and 4 bases from J; junction bases left unmatched: 14. The CDR3 loop reads CASSPLDRGGVSTEAFF. CDR3 DNA sequence: TGTGCCAGCAGCCCGCTGGACAGGGGAGGGGTAAGCACTGAAGCTTTCTTT.

The chain uses TRBV5-1 and TRBJ1-1; the match to TRBD1 covers 7 bases. The CDR3 covers 13 residues. J was trimmed by 4 bases and V by 4 bases; bases with no gene match: 4. CDR1 and CDR2 from the germline V gene are SGHRS and YFSETQ. CDR3: CASSLTGLTEAFF. CDR3 DNA sequence: TGCGCCAGCAGCCTGACAGGGCTCACTGAAGCTTTCTTT.

V gene TRBV24-1 combines with J gene TRBJ2-2, with 14 bases aligning to TRBD2. With 8 bases clipped from V and 14 bases from J, the junction kept 18 bases outside the gene matches. From germline, CDR1 is KGHDR and CDR2 SFDVKD. The length of the CDR3 is 17 residues. DNA of the CDR3: TGTGCCACCACTGGAGGACCCCCGGGACTAGCGGGAGCGGGACTGTTTTTT. It translates to CATTGGPPGLAGAGLFF.

This clonotype occurred many times. V usage is TRBV9 and J usage is TRBJ2-5, with D uncertain. The V gene lost 4 bases and the J gene lost 1 base, with 11 bases spanning the gap. This CDR3 spans 14 amino acids. Germline V gene data show CDR1 as SGDLS and CDR2 as YYNGEE. CDR3 DNA: TGTGCCAGCAGCCTCGCTGGTTTCCAAGAGACCCAGTACTTC. It encodes CASSLAGFQETQYF.

This clonotype turned up a few times. The chain employs TRBV12-3 or TRBV12-4 and TRBJ1-5; D unresolved. This CDR3 has 13 amino acids. Trimming cost V 6 bases and J 4 bases, with 10 bases left between them. Here the CDR3 reads CASSIQLNQPQHF. The DNA for the CDR3 is TGTGCCAGCAGCATACAGCTTAATCAGCCCCAGCATTTT.

The sample holds many counts of this clonotype. V and J are TRBV11-2 and TRBJ2-2, with a weak D call TRBD2 (6 bases). Germline CDR1 reads SGHAT; CDR2 reads FQNNGV. Trimming removed 2 bases from V and 0 bases from J, with 13 bases in between. The CDR3 extends over 17 amino acids. The CDR3 reads CASSLSVADANTGELFF. CDR3 in DNA: TGTGCCAGCAGCTTAAGTGTAGCGGACGCGAACACCGGGGAGCTGTTTTTT.

This clonotype showed up just a few times. The chain has TRBV10-3 and TRBJ2-7; D may correspond to TRBD1 or TRBD2 (7 bases each). Per germline, CDR1 ENHRY and CDR2 SYGVKD. With 11 bases removed from V and 3 bases from J, the gap between germline ends came to 14 bases. The CDR3 is 12 amino acids. CDR3 loop: CASSGTDYEQYF. The CDR3 DNA reads TGTGCCTCGAGCGGGACAGACTACGAGCAGTACTTC.

This clonotype was detected a few times. This chain connects TRBV7-9 to TRBJ2-1; 10 nucleotides match TRBD2. Germline V gene lookup returns CDR1 SEHNR and CDR2 FQNEAQ (reference sequence). V was pared by 4 bases and J by 5 bases, with 5 bases of the junction left unmatched. The CDR3 extends over 15 amino acids. CDR3 sequence reads: CASSYRTSGNNEQFF. CDR3 nucleotide sequence: TGTGCCAGCAGCTACCGGACTAGCGGAAACAATGAGCAGTTCTTC.

The gene calls are TRBV2 and TRBJ2-5; D may be TRBD1 (5 bases). V was pared by 11 bases and J by 7 bases, with 17 bases between. There are 12 residues in the CDR3. Germline V gene lookup returns CDR1 SNHLY and CDR2 FYNNEI. The CDR3 spells CAVPRVRGTQYF. In nucleotides, the CDR3 is TGTGCCGTGCCCCGAGTAAGGGGGACCCAGTACTTC.

This clonotype was seen more than once but under ten times. The chain uses TRBV10-3 and TRBJ2-1; 7 nucleotides agree with TRBD1. Germline CDR1 ENHRY, CDR2 SYGVKD. J was trimmed by 7 bases and V by 10 bases; bases with no gene match: 7. The CDR3 totals 12 residues. The CDR3 region has the DNA TGTGCCACTTGGACAGGTGAAAATGAGCAGTTCTTC. Residues: CATWTGENEQFF.

This clonotype has a handful of counts. This chain connects TRBV7-9 to TRBJ2-2, with TRBD1 identical over 8 bases. CDR3 length: 15 amino acids. With V trimmed by 3 bases and J by 1 base, 1 base remained unmatched. CDR1 and CDR2 from the germline V gene are SEHNR and FQNEAQ (reference sequence). CDR3 in amino acids: CASSLGQVNTGELFF. CDR3 in DNA: TGTGCCAGCAGCTTGGGACAGGTGAACACCGGGGAGCTGTTTTTT.

The rearrangement uses TRBV27 and TRBJ2-2, with D perhaps matching TRBD1 (6 bases). V was clipped by 5 bases and J by 5 bases, with 9 bases between them. The CDR3 is 13 amino acids. Germline lookup yields CDR1 MNHEY and CDR2 SMNVEV (reference sequence). Here the CDR3 reads CASSEGTTGELFF. The CDR3 DNA sequence: TGTGCCAGCAGTGAAGGGACAACCGGGGAGCTGTTTTTT.